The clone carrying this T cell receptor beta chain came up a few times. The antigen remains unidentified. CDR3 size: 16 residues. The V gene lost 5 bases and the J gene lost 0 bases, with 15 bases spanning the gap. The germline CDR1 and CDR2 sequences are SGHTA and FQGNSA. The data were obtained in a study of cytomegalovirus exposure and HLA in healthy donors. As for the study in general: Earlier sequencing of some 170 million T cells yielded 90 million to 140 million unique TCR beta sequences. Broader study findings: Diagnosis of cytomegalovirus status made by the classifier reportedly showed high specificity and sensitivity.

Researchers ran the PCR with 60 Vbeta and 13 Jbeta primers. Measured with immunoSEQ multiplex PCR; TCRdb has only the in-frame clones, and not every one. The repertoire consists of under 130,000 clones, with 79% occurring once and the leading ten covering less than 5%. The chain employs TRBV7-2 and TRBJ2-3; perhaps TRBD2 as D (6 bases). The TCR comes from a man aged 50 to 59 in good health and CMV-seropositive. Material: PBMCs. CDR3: CASSTLAETSTDTQYF. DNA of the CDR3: TGTGCCAGCAGCACCTTAGCGGAGACGAGCACAGATACGCAGTATTTT.